Following are 23 T cell receptor beta chains from one sample sequenced in a study of blood T cell repertoires in COVID-19. Data came from immunoSEQ multiplex PCR; TCRdb stores just in-frame clones and leaves some out. Of under 250,000 clones listed, 70% to 90% are singletons. Sequenced sample: peripheral blood. The receptors derive from a man aged 50-59 years who had recovered from COVID-19.

The chain uses TRBV4-1 and TRBJ2-3, with TRBD1 matching 8 bases. This CDR3 region has 18 residues. V trimming: 1 base; J trimming: 2 bases; junction bases outside the gene matches: 11. Per germline, CDR1 MGHRA and CDR2 YSYEKL. The CDR3, as DNA: TGCGCCAGCAGCCAAGTATGGGGAGCAGGGGGCCCCACAGATACGCAGTATTTT. This sequence encodes CASSQVWGAGGPTDTQYF.

In this sample, this clone turned up once. The genes are TRBV5-1 and TRBJ2-1; possible D gene TRBD2, 6 bases. Germline loops: CDR1 SGHRS, CDR2 YFSETQ. This CDR3 spans 14 amino acids. The V end was cut by 4 bases, the J end by 5 bases, with 13 bases between. Written as DNA, the CDR3 is TGCGCCAGCAGCCTTTTAGCGGCTAACAATGAGCAGTTCTTC. It yields the protein CASSLLAANNEQFF. The full variable domain, rest sourced from reference TRBV5-1 and TRBJ2-1, is KAGVTQTPRYLIKTRGQQVTLSCSPISGHRSVSWYQQTPGQGLQFLFEYFSETQRNKGNFPGRFSGRQFSNSRSEMNVSTLELGDSALYLCASSLLAANNEQFFGPGTRLTVL.

This chain uses TRBV4-1 with TRBJ2-1; a possible D gene is TRBD2 (6 bases). Germline-derived CDR1 and CDR2 are MGHRA and YSYEKL. V lost 0 bases to trimming and J lost 4 bases, with 13 bases between them. The CDR3 has 16 residues. CDR3 loop: CASSQDWAGTYNEQFF. The CDR3 DNA is TGCGCCAGCAGCCAAGACTGGGCGGGGACGTACAATGAGCAGTTCTTC.

The chain uses TRBV10-3 and TRBJ2-7, with a possible D match to TRBD2 (5 bases). There are 15 residues in the CDR3. CDR1 ENHRY and CDR2 SYGVKD come from the germline V gene. V gave up 2 bases and J gave up 1 base, with 12 bases separating them. CDR3 protein: CAISEPGRRSYEQYF. Here the CDR3 DNA reads TGTGCCATCAGTGAGCCCGGACGGAGGTCCTACGAGCAGTACTTC.

The chain has TRBV14 and TRBJ2-5; 7 nucleotides match TRBD1. With V trimmed by 3 bases and J by 0 bases, 1 base remained unmatched. This CDR3 has 14 amino acids. Germline V gene sequence: CDR1 SGHDN, CDR2 FVKESK. CDR3 nucleotides: TGTGCCAGCAGCCAGGACAGGTACCAAGAGACCCAGTACTTC. Its translation is CASSQDRYQETQYF.

The chain has TRBV9 and TRBJ2-2; TRBD2 matches 13 bases. The CDR3 has 18 amino acids. Germline CDR1 is SGDLS and CDR2 is YYNGEE. V gave up 4 bases and J gave up 5 bases; unmatched junction bases: 11. CDR3 region: CASSRRTSGSLATGELFF. CDR3 bases: TGTGCCAGCAGCCGTCGGACTAGCGGGAGTTTAGCTACCGGGGAGCTGTTTTTT.

V gene TRBV6-6 combines with J gene TRBJ2-2; 12 nucleotides match TRBD2. J lost 6 bases, V lost 7 bases, and 6 bases had no gene match. Looked up from germline, CDR1 is MNHNY and CDR2 is SVGAGI (reference sequence). CDR3 length: 15 residues. CDR3 coding DNA: TGTGCCAGCAACCCGGGACTAGCGGGTGCCGGGGAGCTGTTTTTT. Translated: CASNPGLAGAGELFF.

The V gene is TRBV6-5, the J gene TRBJ1-2; D not certain. V gave up 3 bases and J gave up 13 bases, with 15 bases separating them. This CDR3 has 12 amino acids. The germline CDR1 and CDR2 sequences are MNHEY and SVGAGI. The CDR3 region is CASSYGGPALTF. Here the CDR3 DNA reads TGTGCCAGCAGTTATGGCGGGCCGGCCCTCACCTTC.

The chain combines TRBV21-1 with TRBJ2-5; the D call in the table, TRBD1, was not verified against the DNA. TRBV21-1 counts as a pseudogene. The CDR3 has 14 residues. CDR3 nucleotide sequence: TGTGCCAGCAGCAAAGCAGGGGCCCAGGAGACCCAGTACTTC. This sequence encodes CASSKAGAQETQYF.

This chain links TRBV28 with TRBJ1-2, with 7 bases aligning to TRBD1. In germline, CDR1 is MDHEN, CDR2 SYDVKM. V trimming: 2 bases; J trimming: 5 bases; junction bases outside the gene matches: 5. The CDR3 totals 14 residues. CDR3 nucleotide sequence: TGTGCCAGCAGTTTAACCGGGACAGTTTATGGCTACACCTTC. Its protein product is CASSLTGTVYGYTF.

The chain joins TRBV30 to TRBJ2-7; no clear D. Trimming removed 0 bases at V and 2 bases at J, with 14 bases between. Looked up from germline, CDR1 is GTSNPN and CDR2 is SVGIG (reference sequence). This CDR3 contains 15 residues. The CDR3 DNA is TGTGCCTGGAGTGTAACTCGAGACAATCCCTACGAGCAGTACTTC. Translating it yields CAWSVTRDNPYEQYF.

The rearrangement joins TRBV6-1 to TRBJ1-1; 12 bases fit TRBD1. The CDR3 totals 16 residues. Germline CDR1 is MNHNS and CDR2 is SASEGT. V lost 3 bases, J lost 6 bases, and 8 bases stayed unmatched. This chain's CDR3 is CASSDVGTGGPPEAFF. In nucleotides, the CDR3 is TGTGCCAGCAGTGATGTGGGGACAGGGGGCCCCCCTGAAGCTTTCTTT.

To note about this clone: Different DNA sequences within this sample yield the same CDR3. The chain couples TRBV9 to TRBJ2-2, with 14 bases aligning to TRBD2. The germline V gene encodes CDR1 SGDLS and CDR2 YYNGEE. The CDR3 extends over 18 amino acids. V dropped 0 bases and J dropped 5; count of bases not matched to a gene: 6. CDR3 sequence (DNA): TGTGCCAGCAGCGTAGAGAGACTAGCGGGGGGGGGAACCGGGGAGCTGTTTTTT. Its protein is CASSVERLAGGGTGELFF.

This clone was detected a few times. The V gene is TRBV7-8, the J gene TRBJ1-1, with a tentative D call TRBD1 (5 bases). Between the trimmed V and J ends, which lost 2 bases and 0 bases, there was a span of 7 bases. Germline-derived CDR1 and CDR2 are SGHVS and FQNEAQ. The CDR3 has 14 residues. DNA for the CDR3: TGTGCCAGCAGCTTACAGGGCATGAACACTGAAGCTTTCTTT. This codes for CASSLQGMNTEAFF.

The chain joins TRBV9 to TRBJ2-7, with 9 bases aligning to TRBD1. After removal of 0 bases from V and 4 bases from J, the junction contained 5 bases not matched to a gene. Germline lookup yields CDR1 SGDLS and CDR2 YYNGEE. The CDR3 loop spans 15 amino acids. The CDR3, as DNA: TGTGCCAGCAGCGTAGGAACAGGGGGCGGGTACGAGCAGTACTTC. As protein: CASSVGTGGGYEQYF.

Here the CDR3 reads CASSLRFQGQGQHEQYF. The DNA for the CDR3 is TGTGCCAGCAGCTTACGGTTTCAGGGACAGGGGCAGCACGAGCAGTACTTC. This chain uses TRBV7-6 with TRBJ2-7, with 10 bases that match TRBD1. In germline, CDR1 is SGHVS, CDR2 FNYEAQ. CDR3 size: 17 residues. J was trimmed by 5 bases and V by 2 bases; bases with no gene match: 12.

The gene calls are TRBV2 and TRBJ1-2; 7 nucleotides agree with TRBD1. Per the germline V gene, CDR1 is SNHLY and CDR2 is FYNNEI. V shed 5 bases, J shed 3 bases, and the junction held 3 bases outside the gene matches. The CDR3 extends over 13 amino acids. CDR3 residues: CASSLRGDYGYTF. In DNA, the CDR3 is TGTGCCAGCAGTCTCAGGGGGGACTATGGCTACACCTTC.

The chain carries TRBV5-1 and TRBJ2-5; 7 bases fit TRBD1. Germline V gene data show CDR1 as SGHRS and CDR2 as YFSETQ. The CDR3 totals 16 residues. V gave up 4 bases and J gave up 5 bases; unmatched junction bases: 14. The CDR3 sequence is CASSRAKTGNWETQYF. The CDR3 bases are TGCGCCAGCAGCAGAGCAAAGACAGGGAATTGGGAGACCCAGTACTTC. The whole variable domain, filled in from reference TRBV5-1 and TRBJ2-5, reads KAGVTQTPRYLIKTRGQQVTLSCSPISGHRSVSWYQQTPGQGLQFLFEYFSETQRNKGNFPGRFSGRQFSNSRSEMNVSTLELGDSALYLCASSRAKTGNWETQYFGPGTRLLVL.

V gene TRBV18 combines with J gene TRBJ2-1; 15 bases agree with TRBD2. This CDR3 comprises 19 residues. Looked up from germline, CDR1 is KGHSH and CDR2 is LQKENI. Trimming at V came to 1 base and at J to 3 bases, leaving 7 bases not matched to a gene. CDR3 protein: CASSPLPGLAGGFYNEQFF. The CDR3 DNA follows: TGTGCCAGCTCACCACTACCGGGACTAGCGGGAGGATTCTACAATGAGCAGTTCTTC.

The chain employs TRBV2 and TRBJ1-5; D is perhaps TRBD1 (6 bases). The CDR3 is 15 amino acids. Germline CDR1 SNHLY, CDR2 FYNNEI. The V and J ends lost 7 bases and 0 bases respectively, with 13 bases between them. The CDR3: CASTGTQYSNQPQHF. The CDR3 nucleotides read TGTGCCAGCACCGGGACACAATATAGCAATCAGCCCCAGCATTTT.

The chain combines TRBV6-1 with TRBJ2-7, with D maybe TRBD1 (5 bases). This CDR3 contains 15 residues. V was shortened by 3 bases and J by 0 bases, with 12 bases between the two germline ends. Germline loops: CDR1 MNHNS, CDR2 SASEGT. This CDR3 reads CASSDRGQSSYEQYF. The CDR3 bases are TGTGCCAGCAGTGATAGGGGCCAAAGCTCCTACGAGCAGTACTTC.

For the CDR3, the DNA is TGTGCCAGCAGTTCCCAGGGGGCTGGCTCTGGGGCCAACGTCCTGACTTTC. It translates to CASSSQGAGSGANVLTF. This chain joins TRBV27 and TRBJ2-6; 8 positions match TRBD1. The CDR3 runs to 17 residues. Germline values: CDR1 MNHEY, CDR2 SMNVEV (reference sequence). Trimming at V came to 4 bases and at J to 0 bases, leaving 5 bases not matched to a gene.

The rearrangement links TRBV2 to TRBJ1-2, with D unresolved. There are 15 residues in the CDR3. V was pared by 2 bases and J by 0 bases, with 10 bases between. Germline assignment: CDR1 SNHLY and CDR2 FYNNEI. CDR3 sequence: CASSERRSSNYGYTF. DNA for the CDR3: TGTGCCAGCAGTGAAAGGAGGAGCTCTAACTATGGCTACACCTTC.